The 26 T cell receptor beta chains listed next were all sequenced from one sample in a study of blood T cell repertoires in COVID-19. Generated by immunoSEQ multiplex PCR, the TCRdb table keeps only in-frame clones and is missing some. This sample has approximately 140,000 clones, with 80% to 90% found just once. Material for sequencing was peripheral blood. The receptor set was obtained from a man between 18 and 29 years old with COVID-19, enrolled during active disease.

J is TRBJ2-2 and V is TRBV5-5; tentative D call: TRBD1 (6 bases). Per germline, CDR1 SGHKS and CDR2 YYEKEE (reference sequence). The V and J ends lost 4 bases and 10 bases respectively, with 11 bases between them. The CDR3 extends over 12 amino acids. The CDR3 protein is CASSLDRMELFF. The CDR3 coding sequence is TGTGCCAGCAGCCTCGACAGGATGGAGCTGTTTTTT. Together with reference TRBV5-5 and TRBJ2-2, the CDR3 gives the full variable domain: DAGVTQSPTHLIKTRGQQVTLRCSPISGHKSVSWYQQVLGQGPQFIFQYYEKEERGRGNFPDRFSARQFPNYSSELNVNALLLGDSALYLCASSLDRMELFFGEGSRLTVL.

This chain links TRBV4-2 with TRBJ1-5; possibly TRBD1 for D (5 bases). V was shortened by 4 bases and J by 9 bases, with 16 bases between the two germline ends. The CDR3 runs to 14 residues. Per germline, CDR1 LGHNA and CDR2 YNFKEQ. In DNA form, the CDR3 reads TGTGCCAGCAGCCCCGGAACGGGGGATGGGCCCCAGCATTTT. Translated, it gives CASSPGTGDGPQHF.

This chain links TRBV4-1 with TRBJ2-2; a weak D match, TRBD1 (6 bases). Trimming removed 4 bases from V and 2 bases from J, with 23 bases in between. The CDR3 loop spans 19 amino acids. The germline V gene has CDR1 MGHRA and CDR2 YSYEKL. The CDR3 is CASSLLPRAGALNTGELFF. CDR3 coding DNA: TGCGCCAGCAGCCTTCTCCCCCGGGCAGGGGCCTTAAACACCGGGGAGCTGTTTTTT.

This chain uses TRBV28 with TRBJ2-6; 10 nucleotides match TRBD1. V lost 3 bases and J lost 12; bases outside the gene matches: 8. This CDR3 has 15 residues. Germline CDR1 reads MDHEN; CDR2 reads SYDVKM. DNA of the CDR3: TGTGCCAGCAGTTTCTCGACAGGGGGCCGCAGCGTCCTGACTTTC. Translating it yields CASSFSTGGRSVLTF.

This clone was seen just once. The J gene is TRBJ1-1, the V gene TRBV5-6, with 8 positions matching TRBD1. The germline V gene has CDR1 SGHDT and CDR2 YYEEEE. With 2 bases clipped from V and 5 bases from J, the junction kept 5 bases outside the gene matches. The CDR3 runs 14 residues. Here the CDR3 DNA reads TGTGCCAGCAGCTTAGGGACAGGTGATACTGAAGCTTTCTTT. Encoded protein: CASSLGTGDTEAFF.

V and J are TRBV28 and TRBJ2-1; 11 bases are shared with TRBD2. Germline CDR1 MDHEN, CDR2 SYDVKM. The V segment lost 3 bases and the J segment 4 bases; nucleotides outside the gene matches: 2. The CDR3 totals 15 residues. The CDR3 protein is CASSFRLAGYNEQFF. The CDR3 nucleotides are TGTGCCAGCAGTTTCCGACTAGCGGGATACAATGAGCAGTTCTTC.

The CDR3 is CASSKNTEAFF. The CDR3 DNA sequence: TGTGCCAGCTCAAAGAACACTGAAGCTTTCTTT. This chain links TRBV12-3 or TRBV12-4 with TRBJ1-1; D remains ambiguous. V was trimmed by 8 bases and J by 1 base, leaving 5 bases between them. There are 11 residues in the CDR3.

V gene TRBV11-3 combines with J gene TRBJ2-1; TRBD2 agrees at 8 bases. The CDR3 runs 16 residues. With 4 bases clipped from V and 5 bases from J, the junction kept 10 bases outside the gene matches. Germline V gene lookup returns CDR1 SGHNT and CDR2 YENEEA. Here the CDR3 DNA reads TGTGCCAGCAGCTCTGGCCTACGGACTAGCAACAATGAGCAGTTCTTC. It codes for CASSSGLRTSNNEQFF. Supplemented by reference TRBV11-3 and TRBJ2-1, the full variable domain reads EAGVVQSPRYKIIEKKQPVAFWCNPISGHNTLYWYLQNLGQGPELLIRYENEEAVDDSQLPKDRFSAERLKGVDSTLKIQPAELGDSAVYLCASSSGLRTSNNEQFFGPGTRLTVL.

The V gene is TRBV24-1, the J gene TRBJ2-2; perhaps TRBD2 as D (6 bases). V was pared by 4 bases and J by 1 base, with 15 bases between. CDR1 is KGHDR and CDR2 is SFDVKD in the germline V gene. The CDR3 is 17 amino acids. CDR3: CATSDSIGGVNTGELFF. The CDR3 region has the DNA TGTGCCACCAGTGACTCTATCGGGGGAGTGAACACCGGGGAGCTGTTTTTT.

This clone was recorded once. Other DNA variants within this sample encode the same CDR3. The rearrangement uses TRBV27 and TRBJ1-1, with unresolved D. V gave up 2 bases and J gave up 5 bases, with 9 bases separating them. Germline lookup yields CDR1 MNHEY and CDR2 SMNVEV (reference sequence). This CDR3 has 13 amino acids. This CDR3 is CASSLAGGTEAFF. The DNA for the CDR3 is TGTGCCAGCAGTTTAGCAGGAGGGACTGAAGCTTTCTTT.

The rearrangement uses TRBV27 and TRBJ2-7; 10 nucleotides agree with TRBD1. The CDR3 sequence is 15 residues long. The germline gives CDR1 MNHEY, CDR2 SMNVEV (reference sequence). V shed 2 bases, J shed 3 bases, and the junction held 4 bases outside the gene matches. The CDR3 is CASSLGGQGFYEQYF. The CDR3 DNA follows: TGTGCCAGCAGTTTAGGGGGACAGGGGTTCTACGAGCAGTACTTC.

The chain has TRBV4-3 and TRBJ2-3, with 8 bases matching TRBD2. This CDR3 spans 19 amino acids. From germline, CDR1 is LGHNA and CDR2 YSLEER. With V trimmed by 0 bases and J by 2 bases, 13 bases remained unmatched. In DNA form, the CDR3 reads TGCGCCAGCAGCCAAGATGAGATGTGGCTAGCGGGCCCCACAGATACGCAGTATTTT. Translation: CASSQDEMWLAGPTDTQYF.

The CDR3 is CASKPSLQEYEQYF. Here the CDR3 DNA reads TGTGCCAGCAAACCCTCTCTTCAGGAATACGAGCAGTACTTC. The chain joins TRBV6-5 to TRBJ2-7, with no clear D. The CDR3 is made up of 14 amino acids. CDR1 and CDR2 (germline): MNHEY, SVGAGI. V lost 7 bases and J lost 4, with 17 bases in between.

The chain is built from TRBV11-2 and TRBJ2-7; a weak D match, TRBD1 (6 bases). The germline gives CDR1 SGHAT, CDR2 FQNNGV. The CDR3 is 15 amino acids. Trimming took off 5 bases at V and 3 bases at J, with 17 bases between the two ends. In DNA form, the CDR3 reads TGTGCCAGCAGCCCGAGCGCAGGACAGCTCTACGAGCAGTACTTC. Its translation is CASSPSAGQLYEQYF.

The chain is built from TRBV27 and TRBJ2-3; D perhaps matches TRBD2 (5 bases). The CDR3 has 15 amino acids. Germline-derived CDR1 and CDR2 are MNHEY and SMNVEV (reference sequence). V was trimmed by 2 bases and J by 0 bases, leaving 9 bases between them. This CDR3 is CASSLAGTSTDTQYF. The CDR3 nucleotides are TGTGCCAGCAGTTTAGCGGGCACTAGCACAGATACGCAGTATTTT.

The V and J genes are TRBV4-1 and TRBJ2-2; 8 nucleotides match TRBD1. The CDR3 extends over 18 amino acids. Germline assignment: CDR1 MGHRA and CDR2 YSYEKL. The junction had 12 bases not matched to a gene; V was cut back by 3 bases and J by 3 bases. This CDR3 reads CASSQGTGQGVYTGELFF. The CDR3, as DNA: TGCGCCAGCAGCCAGGGGACCGGACAGGGAGTGTACACCGGGGAGCTGTTTTTT.

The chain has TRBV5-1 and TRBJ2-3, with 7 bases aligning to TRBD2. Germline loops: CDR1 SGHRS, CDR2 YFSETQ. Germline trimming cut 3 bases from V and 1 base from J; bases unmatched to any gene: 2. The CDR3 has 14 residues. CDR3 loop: CASSSTSGTDTQYF. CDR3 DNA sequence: TGCGCCAGCAGCTCCACTAGCGGCACAGATACGCAGTATTTT.

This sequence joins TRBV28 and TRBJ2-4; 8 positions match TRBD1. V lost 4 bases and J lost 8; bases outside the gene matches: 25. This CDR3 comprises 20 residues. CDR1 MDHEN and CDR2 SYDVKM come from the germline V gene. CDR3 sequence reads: CASSSWSGTGQIFTLHIQYF. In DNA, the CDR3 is TGTGCCAGCAGTTCCTGGTCCGGGACAGGTCAAATCTTTACCTTGCACATTCAGTACTTC.

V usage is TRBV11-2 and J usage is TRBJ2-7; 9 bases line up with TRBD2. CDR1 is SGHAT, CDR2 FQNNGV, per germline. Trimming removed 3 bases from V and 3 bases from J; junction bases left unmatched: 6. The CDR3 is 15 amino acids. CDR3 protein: CASSLSGRTLYEQYF. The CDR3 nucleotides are TGTGCCAGCAGCTTGAGCGGGAGGACCCTCTACGAGCAGTACTTC.

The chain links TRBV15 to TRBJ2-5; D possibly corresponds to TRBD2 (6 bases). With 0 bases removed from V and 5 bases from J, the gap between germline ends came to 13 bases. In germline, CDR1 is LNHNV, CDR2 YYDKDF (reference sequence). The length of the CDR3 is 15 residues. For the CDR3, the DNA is TGTGCCACCAGCAGAGATGGGACTTGGGAGGAGACCCAGTACTTC. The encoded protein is CATSRDGTWEETQYF.

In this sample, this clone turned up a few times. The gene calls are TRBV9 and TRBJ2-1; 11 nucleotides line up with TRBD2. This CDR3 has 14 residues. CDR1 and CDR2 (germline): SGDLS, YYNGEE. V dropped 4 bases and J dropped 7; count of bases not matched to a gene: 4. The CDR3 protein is CASSTGLAANEQFF. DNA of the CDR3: TGTGCCAGCAGCACGGGACTAGCGGCAAATGAGCAGTTCTTC.

CDR3 amino acids: CASSLIGTTPGYEQYF. The CDR3 DNA follows: TGTGCCAGCAGTTTAATAGGGACAACCCCAGGGTACGAGCAGTACTTC. This rearrangement joins TRBV27 to TRBJ2-7; D might be TRBD1 (6 bases). Germline values: CDR1 MNHEY, CDR2 SMNVEV (reference sequence). Trimming took 2 bases from V and 4 from J, leaving 18 bases between them. The CDR3 contains 16 residues.

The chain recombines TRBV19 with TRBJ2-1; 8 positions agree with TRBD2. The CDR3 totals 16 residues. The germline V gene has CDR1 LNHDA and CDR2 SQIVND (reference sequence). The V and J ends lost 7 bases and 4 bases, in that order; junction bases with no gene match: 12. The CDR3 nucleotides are TGTGCCAGTACCCCCTATGCGGGAGGATATTACAATGAGCAGTTCTTC. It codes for CASTPYAGGYYNEQFF.

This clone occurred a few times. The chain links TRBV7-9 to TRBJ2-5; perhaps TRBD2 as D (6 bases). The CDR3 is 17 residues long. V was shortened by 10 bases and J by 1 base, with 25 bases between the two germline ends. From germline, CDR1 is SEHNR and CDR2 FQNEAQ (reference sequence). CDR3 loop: CATSPRGSLDFQETQYF. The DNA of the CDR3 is TGTGCCACCAGTCCGCGGGGATCCCTAGACTTCCAAGAGACCCAGTACTTC.

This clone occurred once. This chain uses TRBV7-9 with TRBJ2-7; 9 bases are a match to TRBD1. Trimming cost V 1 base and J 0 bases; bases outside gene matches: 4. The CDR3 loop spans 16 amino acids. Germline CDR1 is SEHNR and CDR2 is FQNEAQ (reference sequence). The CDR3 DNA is TGTGCCAGCAGCTTAGTGGGGACAGGGAGCTCCTACGAGCAGTACTTC. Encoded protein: CASSLVGTGSSYEQYF.

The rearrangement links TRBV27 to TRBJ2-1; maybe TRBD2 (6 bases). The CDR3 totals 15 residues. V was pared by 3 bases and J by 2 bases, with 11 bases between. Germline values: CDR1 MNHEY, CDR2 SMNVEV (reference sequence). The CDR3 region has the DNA TGTGCCAGCAGTTTCGCCGGGAGCCCCTACAATGAGCAGTTCTTC. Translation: CASSFAGSPYNEQFF.